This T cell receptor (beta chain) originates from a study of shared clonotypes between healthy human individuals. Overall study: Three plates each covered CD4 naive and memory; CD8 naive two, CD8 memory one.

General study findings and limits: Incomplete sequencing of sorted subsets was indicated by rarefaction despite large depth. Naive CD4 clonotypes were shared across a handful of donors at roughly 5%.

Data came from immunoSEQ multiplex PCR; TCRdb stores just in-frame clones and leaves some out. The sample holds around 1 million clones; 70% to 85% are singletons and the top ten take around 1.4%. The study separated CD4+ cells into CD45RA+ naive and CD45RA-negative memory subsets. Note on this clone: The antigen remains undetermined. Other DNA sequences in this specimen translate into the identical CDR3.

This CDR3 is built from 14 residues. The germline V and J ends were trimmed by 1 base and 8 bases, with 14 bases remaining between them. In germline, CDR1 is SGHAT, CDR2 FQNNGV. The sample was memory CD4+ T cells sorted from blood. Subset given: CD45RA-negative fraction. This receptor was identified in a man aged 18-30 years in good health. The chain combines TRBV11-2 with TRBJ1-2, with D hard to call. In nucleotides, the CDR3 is TGTGCCAGCAGCTTAGGGGATGCCTTGGGAGGCTACACCTTC. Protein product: CASSLGDALGGYTF.